This passage covers 23 T cell receptor beta chains from one sample sequenced in a study of cytomegalovirus exposure and HLA in healthy donors. Both 60 Vbeta primers and 13 Jbeta primers went into the PCR. The method was immunoSEQ multiplex PCR; TCRdb's version includes in-frame clones alone and lacks a portion of them. The data show just over 85,000 clones, over 60% seen once. Sequenced material: PBMCs. Every receptor here comes from a man aged 40-49 years in good health and CMV-seronegative.

This chain connects TRBV9 to TRBJ2-7; maybe TRBD2 (5 bases). V was cut by 2 bases and J by 5 bases, with 14 bases left in between. The CDR3 is 14 amino acids. Germline assignment: CDR1 SGDLS and CDR2 YYNGEE. The CDR3 is CASSVSGFNDEQYF. As DNA, the CDR3 is TGTGCCAGCAGCGTCAGCGGTTTTAACGACGAGCAGTACTTC.

The rearrangement links TRBV9 to TRBJ2-7, with D possibly TRBD1 on 5 matching bases. Germline values: CDR1 SGDLS, CDR2 YYNGEE. This CDR3 spans 10 amino acids. The germline V and J ends were trimmed by 9 bases and 6 bases, with 10 bases remaining between them. The CDR3 loop is CATYRIEQYF. DNA of the CDR3: TGTGCCACTTACAGGATCGAGCAGTACTTC.

V usage is TRBV9 and J usage is TRBJ2-7; the match to TRBD2 covers 10 bases. The CDR3 spans 15 residues. V lost 0 bases and J lost 3; bases outside the gene matches: 3. Germline CDR1 and CDR2: SGDLS and YYNGEE. CDR3 loop: CASSVGTSGYYEQYF. In DNA, the CDR3 is TGTGCCAGCAGCGTAGGGACTAGCGGATACTACGAGCAGTACTTC.

This chain uses TRBV7-3 with TRBJ2-1, with TRBD2 identical over 7 bases. Germline CDR1 reads SGHTA; CDR2 reads FQGTGA. With 5 bases clipped from V and 10 bases from J, the junction kept 11 bases outside the gene matches. This CDR3 spans 14 amino acids. As DNA, the CDR3 is TGTGCCAGCAGCACAGGACCTAGCGGAGCCGAGCAGTTCTTC. Its translation is CASSTGPSGAEQFF.

The chain couples TRBV6-4 to TRBJ2-3; 10 nucleotides agree with TRBD2. CDR1 is MRHNA, CDR2 SNTAGT, per germline. The CDR3 consists of 16 residues. V lost 3 bases to trimming and J lost 2 bases; unmatched junction nucleotides: 5. DNA of the CDR3: TGTGCCAGCAGTGAGGGCGGGACTAGCGCCACAGATACGCAGTATTTT. It encodes CASSEGGTSATDTQYF.

V is TRBV7-9 and J is TRBJ2-2; the match to TRBD1 covers 9 bases. CDR1 and CDR2 from the germline V gene are SEHNR and FQNEAQ (reference sequence). Germline trimming cut 9 bases from V and 8 bases from J; bases unmatched to any gene: 4. This CDR3 comprises 12 residues. CDR3 coding DNA: TGTGCCAGAGGACAGGGGCGAGGGGAGCTGTTTTTT. It codes for CARGQGRGELFF. The full variable domain, rest sourced from reference TRBV7-9 and TRBJ2-2, is DTGVSQNPRHKITKRGQNVTFRCDPISEHNRLYWYRQTLGQGPEFLTYFQNEAQLEKSRLLSDRFSAERPKGSFSTLEIQRTEQGDSAMYLCARGQGRGELFFGEGSRLTVL.

The chain combines TRBV2 with TRBJ2-1; D is ambiguous. Germline lookup yields CDR1 SNHLY and CDR2 FYNNEI. CDR3 length: 14 amino acids. V lost 6 bases to trimming and J lost 10 bases, with 19 bases between them. Written as DNA, the CDR3 is TGTGCCAGCAGACCATACGAGGTTTTCGACGAGCAGTTCTTC. Translation: CASRPYEVFDEQFF. The full variable domain, in which reference TRBV2 and TRBJ2-1 provide the parts outside the CDR3, is EPEVTQTPSHQVTQMGQEVILRCVPISNHLYFYWYRQILGQKVEFLVSFYNNEISEKSEIFDDQFSVERPDGSNFTLKIRSTKLEDSAMYFCASRPYEVFDEQFFGPGTRLTVL.

This clone was seen a handful of times. The gene calls are TRBV4-2 and TRBJ1-1, with unresolved D. This CDR3 spans 11 amino acids. V lost 1 base to trimming and J lost 10 bases, with 7 bases between them. Germline V gene sequence: CDR1 LGHNA, CDR2 YNFKEQ. CDR3 sequence (DNA): TGTGCCAGCAGCCAAGGATCGGGAGCTTTCTTT. It is translated as CASSQGSGAFF.

The chain recombines TRBV5-4 with TRBJ2-5; 8 nucleotides align to TRBD2. The germline V gene encodes CDR1 SGHNT and CDR2 YYREEE (reference sequence). V trimming: 1 base; J trimming: 4 bases; junction bases outside the gene matches: 3. CDR3 size: 14 residues. The CDR3 sequence: CASSLRGGRETQYF. CDR3 DNA sequence: TGTGCCAGCAGCTTGCGGGGGGGCCGAGAGACCCAGTACTTC.

There are a few counts of this clone. J is TRBJ1-5 and V is TRBV10-2; 9 bases match TRBD1. Germline CDR1 WSHSY, CDR2 SAAADI. CDR3 length: 13 residues. The J segment lost 5 bases and the V segment lost 10 bases, leaving 6 bases of the junction unmatched. In DNA form, the CDR3 reads TGCGCCATCGGACAGGGGCCCGATCAGCCCCAGCATTTT. Its translation is CAIGQGPDQPQHF.

The chain recombines TRBV6-1 with TRBJ1-1, with 7 positions matching TRBD1. CDR3 length: 15 residues. V was clipped by 6 bases and J by 0 bases; unmatched bases: 7. CDR1 is MNHNS and CDR2 is SASEGT in the germline V gene. The chain's CDR3 is CASRVLQGMNTEAFF. The CDR3 bases are TGTGCCAGCAGGGTCTTACAGGGGATGAACACTGAAGCTTTCTTT.

This chain links TRBV18 with TRBJ1-2, with D perhaps matching TRBD1 (5 bases). CDR1 and CDR2 from the germline V gene are KGHSH and LQKENI. Trimming cost V 2 bases and J 6 bases, with 10 bases left between them. There are 13 residues in the CDR3. CDR3 sequence: CASSPSGRDGYTF. CDR3 DNA sequence: TGTGCCAGCTCACCATCAGGGAGGGATGGCTACACCTTC.

The chain uses TRBV19 and TRBJ2-7; TRBD2 aligns across 16 bases. Germline assignment: CDR1 LNHDA and CDR2 SQIVND (reference sequence). Losses at the gene ends were 3 bases for V and 5 bases for J; bases not matched to a gene: 4. The CDR3 totals 16 residues. The CDR3 DNA reads TGTGCCAGTAGTATGGGACTAGCGGGGGGGTTCGACGAGCAGTACTTC. It encodes CASSMGLAGGFDEQYF.

The rearrangement uses TRBV6-6 and TRBJ2-7; TRBD2 might be the D (5 bases). The CDR3 sequence is 14 residues long. V shed 5 bases and J shed 0 bases, with 11 bases lying between them. Germline loops: CDR1 MNHNY, CDR2 SVGAGI (reference sequence). In DNA form, the CDR3 reads TGTGCCAGCAGTCCCCCGGGGTTCTCCTACGAGCAGTACTTC. Residues: CASSPPGFSYEQYF.

This clone showed up just a few times. This chain uses TRBV10-3 with TRBJ2-1; 7 positions match TRBD2. The CDR3 consists of 15 residues. Per the germline V gene, CDR1 is ENHRY and CDR2 is SYGVKD. The V gene end was trimmed by 6 bases and the J gene end by 0 bases; junction bases not matched to a gene: 5. Here the CDR3 DNA reads TGTGCCATCAGGAGCGGGGCTATCTCCTACAATGAGCAGTTCTTC. Translated: CAIRSGAISYNEQFF.

In the case of this clone: Its ends do not fully match the called genes, so a read error is possible. The V gene is TRBV19, the J gene TRBJ2-5; 8 bases agree with TRBD1. Gene TRBJ2-7 matches the end of the DNA better, so the J call may be wrong. Germline V lookup: CDR1 LNHDA, CDR2 SQIVND (reference sequence). The CDR3 runs 15 residues. DNA of the CDR3: TGTGCCAGTAGTCTCGGACAGGGACTCTCCCACGAGCAGTACTTC. This translates into CASSLGQGLSHEQYF.

The chain uses TRBV4-1 and TRBJ2-7, with D perhaps TRBD2 (5 bases). V was trimmed by 3 bases and J by 3 bases, leaving 12 bases between them. The CDR3 consists of 14 residues. The germline V gene has CDR1 MGHRA and CDR2 YSYEKL. In nucleotides, the CDR3 is TGCGCCAGCAGCCACCCCCGTCGGGACTACGAGCAGTACTTC. Translating gives CASSHPRRDYEQYF.

This rearrangement joins TRBV28 to TRBJ1-2; the D is unclear. This CDR3 is 13 amino acids long. CDR1 is MDHEN, CDR2 SYDVKM, per germline. V was pared by 4 bases and J by 3 bases, with 9 bases between. CDR3 in amino acids: CASSYPADYGYTF. Here the CDR3 DNA reads TGTGCCAGCAGTTATCCGGCGGACTATGGCTACACCTTC.

This clone appeared a few times. This chain connects TRBV7-3 to TRBJ2-2; TRBD2 might be the D (6 bases). The CDR3 has 16 amino acids. Germline CDR1 reads SGHTA; CDR2 reads FQGTGA. V was pared by 5 bases and J by 7 bases, with 20 bases between. The CDR3 sequence is CASSQVGLRTGGELFF. The CDR3 bases are TGTGCCAGCAGCCAAGTGGGACTTCGGACGGGCGGGGAGCTGTTTTTT.

This clone was detected only a few times. V and J are TRBV6-1 and TRBJ1-1; 7 nucleotides line up with TRBD1. The CDR3 consists of 15 residues. Germline values: CDR1 MNHNS, CDR2 SASEGT. V lost 3 bases, J lost 4 bases, and 8 bases stayed unmatched. Here the CDR3 DNA reads TGTGCCAGCAGTGAGGGACAGCCCGGGGGCACTGAAGCTTTCTTT. Encoded protein: CASSEGQPGGTEAFF.

The V and J genes are TRBV2 and TRBJ2-7, with D tentatively TRBD2 (5 bases). The V gene lost 6 bases and the J gene lost 0 bases, with 15 bases spanning the gap. The CDR3 sequence is 15 residues long. Germline-derived CDR1 and CDR2 are SNHLY and FYNNEI. CDR3 sequence reads: CASSFQRTFSYEQYF. CDR3 sequence (DNA): TGTGCCAGCAGCTTCCAGCGGACTTTCTCCTACGAGCAGTACTTC.

The chain recombines TRBV7-9 with TRBJ1-1, with a weak D call TRBD1 (6 bases). The V gene lost 5 bases and the J gene lost 5 bases, with 18 bases spanning the gap. Looked up from germline, CDR1 is SEHNR and CDR2 is FQNEAQ (reference sequence). The CDR3 is made up of 15 amino acids. The CDR3 reads CASSPPTGGETEAFF. As DNA, the CDR3 is TGTGCCAGCAGCCCGCCGACAGGCGGAGAGACTGAAGCTTTCTTT.

The gene calls are TRBV10-3 and TRBJ2-2; 12 nucleotides match TRBD2. The CDR3 consists of 15 residues. The germline CDR1 and CDR2 sequences are ENHRY and SYGVKD. V shed 11 bases and J 1 base; nucleotides not matched to a gene: 5. The CDR3 coding sequence is TGTGCCTCCAGGACTAGCGGGGAGAACACCGGGGAGCTGTTTTTT. It specifies CASRTSGENTGELFF.